This T cell receptor (beta chain) came from a study of CD8 T cells in Susac syndrome. The CD8+ and CD4+ T cells were isolated magnetically using a negative isolation approach, whereas the TEMRA cells were enriched by FACS. cDNA came from roughly 0.53 to 1 ug RNA primed by random hexamers. TCRdb reprocessed the immunoSEQ multiplex PCR reads via MiXCR and lists one record per CDR3 protein. The sample records 140,000 or so distinct CDR3 sequences, approximately 94% being singletons. The specimen sequenced was CD4+ T cells from PBMCs. The origin of this receptor is a human donor with Susac syndrome.

In DNA, the CDR3 is TGCAGTGCCCAGACAGGGGCCCCTCGGGAGCAGTACTTC. Amino acid sequence: CSAQTGAPREQYF. The V and J genes are TRBV20-1 and TRBJ2-7; TRBD1 aligns across 8 bases. Germline loops: CDR1 DFQATT, CDR2 SNEGSKA (reference sequence). V shed 6 bases, J shed 7 bases, and the junction held 11 bases outside the gene matches. The length of the CDR3 is 13 residues.